This TCR beta chain comes out of a study of blood T cell repertoires in COVID-19. Looking at the study overall: Acute-phase and convalescent COVID-19 samples originated in the United States, Italy and Spain. Sample material is recorded as cDNA or gDNA derived from T cells, B-cell-depleted T cells, or PBMCs.

The table came from immunoSEQ multiplex PCR; TCRdb's copy has only in-frame clones and leaves some out. The table lists 150,000 to 200,000 clones, roughly 84% of them singletons. V lost 6 bases and J 7 bases, leaving 10 bases between the germline ends. This CDR3 region has 12 residues. The germline V gene encodes CDR1 SNHLY and CDR2 FYNNEI. This sequence joins TRBV2 and TRBJ2-1, with D perhaps TRBD2 (5 bases). The sequencing sample was made of peripheral blood. The receptor was derived from a woman between 70 and 85 years old with COVID-19, enrolled during active disease. This CDR3 is CASSPTGNEQFF. CDR3 nucleotides: TGTGCCAGCAGCCCGACGGGGAATGAGCAGTTCTTC.